Sequencing of this T cell receptor (beta chain) was carried out in a study of cytomegalovirus exposure and HLA in healthy donors. A note on this clone: Its antigen is unidentified.

Regarding the study as a whole: High sensitivity and specificity were reportedly achieved when the classifier diagnosed cytomegalovirus status. Most TCR sequences proved rare, with some public TCRs found in many donors. It was about 150 TCR beta chains that were listed as cytomegalovirus-associated.

The donors were members of the validation cohort, which comprised under 150 subjects and was separate from the first cohort of roughly 700 subjects. The table came from immunoSEQ multiplex PCR; TCRdb's copy has only in-frame clones and leaves some out. The table includes roughly 60,000 clones, under 95% detected once. The CDR3 is 17 residues long. V shed 6 bases and J 2 bases; nucleotides not matched to a gene: 6. The V gene's germline CDR1 is LNHDA and CDR2 SQIVND (reference sequence). This chain joins TRBV19 and TRBJ2-6; 11 bases line up with TRBD1. Sequencing was done on a sample of PBMCs. This clonotype was sampled from a woman aged 18-29 years in good health and CMV-seronegative. The CDR3 bases are TGTGCCAGTAGGGGGACAGGGGGAATAGCTGGGGCCAACGTCCTGACTTTC. As protein: CASRGTGGIAGANVLTF.